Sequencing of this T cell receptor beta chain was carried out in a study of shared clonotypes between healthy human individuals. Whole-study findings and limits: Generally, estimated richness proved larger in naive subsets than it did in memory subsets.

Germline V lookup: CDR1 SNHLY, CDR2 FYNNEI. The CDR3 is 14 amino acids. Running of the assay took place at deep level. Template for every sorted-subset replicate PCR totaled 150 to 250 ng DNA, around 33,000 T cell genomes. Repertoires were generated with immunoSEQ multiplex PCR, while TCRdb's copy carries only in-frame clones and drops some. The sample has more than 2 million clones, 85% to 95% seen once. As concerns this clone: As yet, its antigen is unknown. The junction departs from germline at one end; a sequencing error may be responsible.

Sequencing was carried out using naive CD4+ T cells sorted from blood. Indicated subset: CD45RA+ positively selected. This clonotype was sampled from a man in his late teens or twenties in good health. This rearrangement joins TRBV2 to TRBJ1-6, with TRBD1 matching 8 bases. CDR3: CAISVGTGRSPLHF. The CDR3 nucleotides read TGTGCCATCAGTGTGGGGACAGGAAGATCACCCCTCCACTTT. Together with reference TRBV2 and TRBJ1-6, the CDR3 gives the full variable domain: EPEVTQTPSHQVTQMGQEVILRCVPISNHLYFYWYRQILGQKVEFLVSFYNNEISEKSEIFDDQFSVERPDGSNFTLKIRSTKLEDSAMYFCAISVGTGRSPLHFGNGTRLTVT.